This TCR beta chain is from a study of human T cells and chemical hapten exposure. Described time point: patch test 1, 2 weeks after DPC sensitization. The treatment here: therapeutic diphenylcyclopropenone sensitization with weekly scalp DPC. The starting material, unfractionated whole blood, was used for total RNA extraction. This clonotype was found many times. TCRdb re-analysed the RACE reads in MiXCR, keeping a single row per CDR3 protein. In the table there are about 37,000 distinct CDR3 sequences, roughly 6.4% of which are singletons. Specimen: whole blood, collected in connection with sensitization to the hapten diphenylcyclopropenone (DPC). The TCR originated in a woman aged 30 to 39 with alopecia areata. Some clones in this sample may be carry-over from other donors' samples.

The CDR3 sequence: CASSLMISGPLYNEQFF. CDR3 bases: TGTGCCAGCAGTTTGATGATTAGCGGGCCCCTTTACAATGAGCAGTTCTTC. The chain links TRBV28 to TRBJ2-1; 7 bases agree with TRBD2. There are 17 residues in the CDR3. The germline V gene has CDR1 MDHEN and CDR2 SYDVKM. After removal of 3 bases from V and 4 bases from J, the junction contained 12 bases not matched to a gene.